Here is one T cell receptor beta chain with its context. Its binding antigen is unknown. Libraries were made using the immunoSEQ multiplex PCR assay. For the multiplex PCR, a mixture combining 60 forward primers for TCR Vbeta segments and 13 reverse primers for TCR Jbeta segments was used. Amplification of the CDR3 region of rearranged TCR beta genes was performed with a multiplex PCR assay on genomic DNA. On the Illumina HiSeq System, the amplified TCR beta libraries were sequenced as 87-base-pair reads. Per the authors' processing: A later analysis tallied around 87 million unique TCR beta chains across the 550 to 850 repertoires, and around 12 million of those chains were shared by two or more donors. Raw reads were error-corrected and collapsed into unique sequences with a nearest-neighbor algorithm that merged closely related sequences to remove PCR and sequencing errors. Alignment of CDR3 sequences to IMGT reference sequences was used to assign V, D and J gene segments. Each retained sequence needed at least a six-nucleotide match to both a V gene segment and a J gene segment. A rearrangement counted as productive if the CDR3 had no stop codons and remained in frame with V and J, and every other rearrangement counted as non-productive. CDR3 was defined according to IMGT convention as the region running from the second conserved V-encoded cysteine to the conserved J-encoded phenylalanine. The earlier analysis of about 590 of the donors excluded sequences that lacked an unambiguous match to a single V gene segment. An earlier analysis of 500 to 700 of the donors classified V segments as functional when productive rearrangements were above 56.7% and as segregating when the standard deviation between donors was above 5%. A statistical classification framework was built for diagnosing cytomegalovirus status from the catalog of TCR beta chain sequences. A later analysis assigned V and J genes by comparing TCR nucleotide sequences with IMGT/GENE-DB human TR gene sequences. In a later analysis, CDR3 sequences and most-parsimonious VDJ recombination scenarios were assigned using the TCRdist pipeline. A later analysis defined each TCR beta chain by its CDR3 amino acid sequence plus V-gene family, and excluded reads lacking a unique V-gene family. As a way to deal with suspected cross-contamination and a sequencing artifact, a later analysis dropped 450 to 600 nucleotide sequences that were highly shared and had low generation probability. In a later analysis, a clonal expansion index was calculated for each public chain from normalized within-repertoire ranks of inferred template counts. In a later analysis, generation probabilities were computed using a VDJ recombination model fitted to out-of-frame rearrangements, and the results were checked against IGoR. In a later analysis, TCR-TCR, TCR-HLA and TCR-CMV co-occurrence was scored with hypergeometric tests, and a repertoire-size bias correction was applied to TCR pairs. In a later analysis, false discovery rates were estimated by permuting HLA or CMV assignments 20 times. A later analysis grouped co-occurring TCRs with DBSCAN, adding TCRdist sequence similarity when clustering within HLA-allele-positive subsets. For co-occurrence clustering, repertoires with fewer than 30,000 or more than 120,000 public chains were excluded, along with five repertoires with anomalous nucleotide sharing. The source is immuneACCESS, and TCRdb retained only in-frame sequences with V and J called. Part of the clones is not carried over; for the studies checked, unresolved V genes explain less than half of this, and the remainder is unexplained. Clonal size and the V and J genes are those of that table, whereas D and trimming came from the DNA. This sample's clone table shows over 100,000 clones. Of the sample, around 1.6% falls within the top ten clones.

Based on the germline V gene (reference sequence), the CDR1 and CDR2 sequences are SGHNT and YYREEE. The CDR3, cysteine through phenylalanine, is 15 amino acids long. CDR3 DNA only is kept here, 45 bases in frame from base 1. Here V drops 0 bases and J drops 2 bases, and the junction holds 2 bases not matched to any gene. The data belong to a study of cytomegalovirus exposure and HLA in healthy donors (dated by TCRdb to 2016 to 2017). About the full investigation: In an earlier analysis of approximately 640 of the donors, 276 Gb of sequence data and 117 million unique TCR beta sequences from roughly 190 million T cells were reported. Class I and class II HLA loci were covered by the typing at four-digit resolution. The aim of the study was to test whether cataloging public T cell receptors could identify signatures of past pathogen exposure. All discovery cohort repertoires had been generated on a single sequencing platform. In a later genetic analysis, genome-wide SNP genotypes for about 65% of the roughly 670 donors were used, and that subset was treated as a discovery cohort. In a later analysis, previously published TCR beta repertoires from 500 to 750 donors were re-analyzed and high-resolution HLA genotyping was added so that TCR occurrence patterns could be studied. Several DR-DQ haplotypes were handled as single units for association and clustering, since linkage in the cohort was strong. The number of donors typed differed by locus, with 629-630 for A, B, C, DRB1 and DQB1, roughly 550 for DQA1, about 610 for DPA1, and about 450 for DPB1. Rather than using new phenotypic data, the later analysis identified candidate immune exposures from TCR beta sequences and from how often those sequences occurred across donors. On average, approximately 250,000 unique TCR beta nucleotide sequences were sequenced per donor among roughly 430 genotyped donors of the cohort, with approximately 18% of those sequences being non-productive. An early release that covered 640 HLA-typed donors contained about 290 gigabases of sequencing data and about 84 million unique TCR sequences. High-throughput TCR immunosequencing, statistical association of individual TCRs with disease status, and machine learning were combined to predict cytomegalovirus infection status. The genetic ancestry cluster associated with self-reported Caucasian donors included roughly 84% of the 398 genotyped donors. Using immunosequencing, the study profiled T cell repertoires from 500 to 800 subjects and related those repertoires to cytomegalovirus serostatus. Donor age, sex, ethnicity and CMV serostatus were compiled alongside the repertoire data. In addition to the first cohort of several hundred subjects, a separate validation cohort of approximately 120 different subjects was used. An earlier analysis of a few hundred of the donors applied high-throughput TCR beta sequencing to assess whether each TCR beta V gene segment acted as functional or pseudogenic. Study-level results and caveats: Some 16 rarely observed V segments, including chromosome 9 orphons, were excluded from the earlier analysis of approximately 600 of the donors because counts were too low. Specific HLA alleles were associated with 16,951 TCR beta sequences at a false discovery rate of 0.05 in a later analysis. Correlated functional status among segregating V segments might be attributable to linkage disequilibrium, but an unknown experimental factor could not be ruled out. Because HLA typing was unavailable for some donors at each locus, only the typed subset was used in association tests. In vitro tests confirmed that a few of the cytomegalovirus-associated TCR beta chains recognize cytomegalovirus antigens. The only immune exposure information available for the cohort was CMV serostatus. Across donors, most TCR sequences were observed very rarely, whereas some public TCRs were present in many individuals. According to a later analysis, TCR association rates differed among HLA loci, with DRB1 alleles showing the most associated TCRs and HLA-C alleles showing the fewest. A later analysis found that HLA-associated TCR beta chains were more clonally expanded and had lower generation probabilities than equally common non-associated chains. Sequencing depth was assumed to be roughly uniform across donors in the presence/absence analyses, though that assumption may not hold. A later genetic analysis associated a missense DCLRE1C variant with V-gene and J-gene trimming of TCR beta chains, and an independent cohort replicated the association. According to a later genetic analysis, donors in an Asian-associated ancestry cluster had fewer N-insertions in productive TCRs than the approximately 650-donor mean. A later analysis found that most CMV-associated TCR beta chains appeared HLA-restricted, with HLA associations seemingly driven largely by CMV exposure. According to a later analysis, parvovirus B19, influenza, CMV and Epstein-Barr virus appeared linked to several top co-occurrence clusters. Some IMGT-functional V segments, including TRBV6-2 and TRBV6-3, could not be distinguished by the 87-base-pair reads and were therefore excluded. In this cohort, only TCR beta chains were sequenced, and detectable features were limited by the absence of alpha or paired-chain data. A total of roughly 160 TCR beta chains were listed by the study as associated with cytomegalovirus. A further reported finding was that TCR beta sequences accurately predicted the HLA-A and HLA-B alleles for most subjects in the first cohort. The authors suggested that the approach could potentially be extended to other disease states and immunological phenotypes. Broadly in line with IMGT annotations, most TCR beta V segments showed up in productive rearrangements about 87% or about 30% of the time in an earlier analysis of 450 to 750 of the donors. The classifier was reported to diagnose cytomegalovirus status with high specificity and sensitivity in both the original cohort and the validation cohort. When HLA alleles, especially DR and DQ, strongly co-occurred, attributing TCR associations to individual alleles was difficult. The sequencing pipeline was judged likely to have produced a cluster of highly shared sequence variants as a technical artifact.

The cohort consisted of hundreds of healthy bone marrow donors. Cohort members were all nominally healthy when sampled, although unrecorded immune exposures were likely present. The donor tested CMV seropositive, placing the donor among the 250 to 350 seropositive members of the cohort. Every donor gave a peripheral blood sample, and the peripheral blood mononuclear cells from that sample were used for TCR beta sequencing. Genomic DNA was extracted from the blood cell samples with the Qiagen DNeasy Blood Extraction Kit. The chain employs TRBV5-4 and TRBJ2-5; TRBD2 fits 9 bases in the junction. Sequencing was performed on PBMCs. The receptor's source is a woman in her thirties or forties in good health and CMV-seropositive. The bases are TGTGCCAGCAGCTTGGGGACTAGCGAGCAAGAGACCCAGTACTTC. This encodes CASSLGTSEQETQYF.